This T cell receptor beta chain emerged from a study of cytomegalovirus exposure and HLA in healthy donors (dated by TCRdb to the late 2010s). Looking at the study overall: An earlier analysis of approximately 640 of the donors reported approximately 300 Gb of sequence data and 117 million unique TCR beta sequences from about 200 million T cells. HLA typing covered class I and class II loci at four-digit resolution. Across 300 to 500 genotyped donors of the cohort, an average of approximately 240,000 unique TCR beta nucleotide sequences per donor were sequenced, and around 20% of those sequences were non-productive. Of the roughly 400 genotyped donors, around 81% fell in the genetic ancestry cluster associated with self-reported Caucasian donors. Using immunosequencing, the study profiled T cell repertoires from 640 or so subjects and related those repertoires to cytomegalovirus serostatus. Approximately 310 gigabases of sequencing data and 70 million to 100 million unique TCR sequences made up an early release that covered over 550 HLA-typed donors. The study aimed to test whether signatures of past pathogen exposure could be identified by cataloging public T cell receptors. Rather than using new phenotypic data, the later analysis identified candidate immune exposures from TCR beta sequences and from how often those sequences occurred across donors. An earlier analysis of a few hundred of the donors applied high-throughput TCR beta sequencing to assess whether each TCR beta V gene segment acted as functional or pseudogenic. To predict cytomegalovirus infection status, the study brought together high-throughput TCR immunosequencing, statistical association of individual TCRs with disease status, and machine learning. Donor age, sex, ethnicity and CMV serostatus were compiled alongside the repertoire data. Typing coverage varied by locus: roughly 620-640 donors for A, B, C, DRB1 and DQB1; approximately 560 for DQA1; over 600 for DPA1; roughly 450 for DPB1. To study patterns of TCR occurrence, a later analysis re-analyzed previously published TCR beta repertoires from several hundred donors and added high-resolution HLA genotyping. Along with the roughly 700-subject first cohort, a separate validation cohort of over 90 different subjects was used. Several DR-DQ haplotypes were handled as single units for association and clustering, since linkage in the cohort was strong. Genome-wide SNP genotypes for about 60% of the 666 donors were used in a later genetic analysis, which treated that subset as a discovery cohort. All discovery cohort repertoires had been generated on a single sequencing platform.

As regards this clone: No antigen is known for it. The junction departs from germline at one end; a sequencing error may be responsible.

What the work shows at the level of the full study, not this receptor alone: Because HLA typing was unavailable for some donors at each locus, only the typed subset was used in association tests. Over 15 rarely observed V segments, including chromosome 9 orphons, were excluded from the earlier analysis of approximately 600 of the donors because counts were too low. Compared with equally common non-associated chains, HLA-associated TCR beta chains in a later analysis were more clonally expanded and had lower generation probabilities. According to the authors, the approach could potentially be generalized to other disease states and immunological phenotypes. In a later analysis, TCR association rates were found to vary across HLA loci, with the most associated TCRs seen for DRB1 alleles and the fewest for HLA-C alleles. Most TCR sequences were seen in very few donors, while some public TCRs were found in many individuals. Linkage disequilibrium might explain the correlated functional status among segregating V segments, but an unknown experimental factor could not be excluded. When HLA alleles, especially DR and DQ, strongly co-occurred, attributing TCR associations to individual alleles was difficult. The cohort was sequenced for TCR beta chains only, and without alpha or paired-chain data the features that could be detected were limited. A later genetic analysis associated a missense DCLRE1C variant with V-gene and J-gene trimming of TCR beta chains, and an independent cohort replicated the association. A further reported finding was that TCR beta sequences accurately predicted the HLA-A and HLA-B alleles for most subjects in the first cohort. In the study, some 160 TCR beta chains were listed as associated with cytomegalovirus. Because the 87-base-pair reads could not distinguish some IMGT-functional V segments, including TRBV6-2 and TRBV6-3, those segments were excluded. A few of the identified cytomegalovirus-associated TCR beta chains were confirmed in vitro to be specific for cytomegalovirus antigens. An earlier analysis of approximately 570 of the donors showed that most TCR beta V segments appeared in productive rearrangements either about 87% or about 30% of the time, which broadly matched IMGT annotations. In a later genetic analysis, fewer N-insertions in productive TCRs were reported among donors in an Asian-associated ancestry cluster than the approximately 630-donor mean. Presence/absence analyses assumed roughly uniform sequencing depth across donors, an assumption that may not hold. In a later analysis, 16,951 TCR beta sequences were associated with specific HLA alleles at a false discovery rate of 0.05. According to a later analysis, parvovirus B19, influenza, CMV and Epstein-Barr virus appeared linked to several top co-occurrence clusters. A later analysis found that most CMV-associated TCR beta chains appeared HLA-restricted, with HLA associations seemingly driven largely by CMV exposure. The only immune exposure information available for the cohort was CMV serostatus. Cytomegalovirus status was reported to be diagnosed by the classifier with high specificity and sensitivity in both the original and validation cohorts. The sequencing pipeline was judged likely to have produced a cluster of highly shared sequence variants as a technical artifact.

The cohort was made up of approximately 670 healthy bone marrow donors. At the time of sampling, all cohort members were nominally healthy, though unrecorded immune exposures were likely present. The donor tested CMV seronegative, placing the donor among the roughly 350 seronegative members of the cohort. Every donor gave a peripheral blood sample, and the peripheral blood mononuclear cells from that sample were used for TCR beta sequencing. The Qiagen DNeasy Blood Extraction Kit was used to extract genomic DNA from the blood cell samples. Its CDR3 holds 16 amino acids, cysteine through phenylalanine. The retained sequence is limited to the CDR3, 48 bases, with the frame set at the first base. The germline V gene (reference sequence) specifies SEHNR as CDR1 and FQNEAQ as CDR2. Receptor amplification or capture employed the immunoSEQ multiplex PCR assay. A mixture of 60 forward primers for TCR Vbeta segments and 13 reverse primers for TCR Jbeta segments was used in the multiplex PCR. The CDR3 region of rearranged TCR beta genes was amplified from genomic DNA by a multiplex PCR assay. The amplified TCR beta libraries were sequenced on the Illumina HiSeq System as 87-base-pair reads. The study's processing was this. A later analysis counted tens of millions of unique TCR beta chains across the 670 or so repertoires, and some 11 million of these chains were shared by at least two donors. A nearest-neighbor algorithm error-corrected the raw reads and collapsed the reads into unique sequences, merging closely related sequences to remove PCR and sequencing errors. V, D and J gene segments were assigned by aligning CDR3 sequences to IMGT reference sequences. For a sequence to be retained, a match of at least six nucleotides was required to both a V gene segment and a J gene segment. Rearrangements were called productive when the CDR3 lacked stop codons and stayed in frame with V and J; all others were non-productive. Following IMGT convention, CDR3 was defined as the stretch from the second conserved V-encoded cysteine to the conserved J-encoded phenylalanine. The earlier analysis of approximately 500 of the donors excluded sequences that lacked an unambiguous match to a single V gene segment. An earlier analysis of a few hundred of the donors called V segments functional above 56.7% productive rearrangements and segregating when the between-donor standard deviation exceeded 5%. To diagnose cytomegalovirus status from the catalog of TCR beta chain sequences, a statistical classification framework was built. V and J gene assignment, in a later analysis, came from comparing TCR nucleotide sequences with IMGT/GENE-DB human TR gene sequences. Using the TCRdist pipeline, a later analysis assigned CDR3 sequences along with most-parsimonious VDJ recombination scenarios. In a later analysis, each TCR beta chain was defined by its CDR3 amino acid sequence together with its V-gene family, and reads without a unique V-gene family were excluded. In a later analysis, 450 to 600 highly shared, low-generation-probability nucleotide sequences were removed to address suspected cross-contamination and a sequencing artifact. A later analysis calculated a clonal expansion index for each public chain from normalized within-repertoire ranks of inferred template counts. In a later analysis, generation probabilities were computed using a VDJ recombination model fitted to out-of-frame rearrangements, and the results were checked against IGoR. Hypergeometric tests were used in a later analysis to score TCR-TCR, TCR-HLA and TCR-CMV co-occurrence, with a repertoire-size bias correction applied to the TCR pairs. To estimate false discovery rates, a later analysis permuted the HLA or CMV assignments 20 times. In a later analysis, co-occurring TCRs were grouped with DBSCAN, and TCRdist sequence similarity was added when clustering was performed within HLA-allele-positive subsets. Repertoires with fewer than 30,000 or more than 120,000 public chains, plus five repertoires with anomalous nucleotide sharing, were excluded from co-occurrence clustering. TCRdb took over this immuneACCESS table, retaining in-frame rearrangements with V and J assigned. Such tables are incomplete; in checked studies, under half of the missing clones stem from an unresolved V gene, and the remainder is unexplained. V, J and clone size are taken as reported in that table, and D and trimming were inferred from the DNA itself. Recorded for this sample are 110,000 or so clones; 81% of them occurred a single time. The top ten clonotypes cover roughly 2% of the sample.

This sequence uses TRBV7-9 and TRBJ1-1; TRBD1 agrees with 8 junctional bases. The source is a woman younger than 45 in good health and CMV-seronegative. Sequenced material: PBMCs. The CDR3 region: CSSSSRTGSTNTEAFF. In nucleotides, the sequence is TGTTCCAGCAGCTCCAGGACAGGGTCCACGAACACTGAAGCTTTCTTT.